Listed below are T cell receptor beta chains from one sample, sequenced in a study of blood T cells in healthy people across ages. Each CDR3 protein gets one entry after TCRdb re-called the 5' RACE reads with MiXCR. This repertoire shows 550,000 to 700,000 distinct CDR3 sequences, about 26% found once; its top ten account for approximately 18%. Sequencing was carried out using blood. The receptors come from a woman in her 70s in good health. CDR3s include the opening cysteine and the closing phenylalanine or tryptophan. Each record gives: CDR3 protein, CDR3 DNA, J gene, D gene, clone size, V gene. D genes are given only for firm matches. The size field is filled for only some rows; it gives once, few, many or a size class.

CDR3aa: CASSLPTGNSPLHF
CDR3nt: TGTGCCAGCAGCTTGCCTACAGGGAATTCACCCCTCCACTTT
j_gene: TRBJ1-6
d_gene: NA
abundance: NA
v_gene: TRBV5-8

CDR3aa: CASSLDRADEQYF
CDR3nt: TGCGCCAGCAGCCTAGACAGGGCGGACGAGCAGTACTTC
j_gene: TRBJ2-7
d_gene: TRBD1
abundance: NA
v_gene: TRBV4-3

CDR3aa: CASSASGQGHHTQYF
CDR3nt: TGTGCCAGCAGTGCATCGGGACAGGGTCATCATACGCAGTATTTT
j_gene: TRBJ2-3
d_gene: TRBD1
abundance: few
v_gene: TRBV6-1

CDR3aa: CASSEGLNTGELFF
CDR3nt: TGTGCCAGCAGTGAGGGACTGAACACCGGGGAGCTGTTTTTT
j_gene: TRBJ2-2
d_gene: NA
abundance: NA
v_gene: TRBV7-2

CDR3aa: CASISSDKGTEALF
CDR3nt: TGTGCCAGCATTTCCTCGGACAAAGGCACTGAGGCTCTCTTT
j_gene: TRBJ1-1
d_gene: NA
abundance: NA
v_gene: TRBV12-3/TRBV12-4

CDR3aa: CSVEQSGSRGEAFF
CDR3nt: TGCAGCGTTGAACAAAGCGGGTCGAGGGGCGAAGCTTTCTTT
j_gene: TRBJ1-1
d_gene: NA
abundance: few
v_gene: TRBV29-1

CDR3aa: CASSAGDFDTGELFF
CDR3nt: TGCGCCAGCAGCGCCGGGGACTTCGACACCGGGGAGCTGTTTTTT
j_gene: TRBJ2-2
d_gene: NA
abundance: few
v_gene: TRBV5-1

CDR3aa: CASSYRGMNTEAFF
CDR3nt: TGTGCCAGCAGTTACAGGGGTATGAACACTGAAGCTTTCTTT
j_gene: TRBJ1-1
d_gene: NA
abundance: many
v_gene: TRBV6-2/TRBV6-3

CDR3aa: CAMSKETSGANVLTF
CDR3nt: TGTGCCATGTCGAAGGAAACCTCTGGGGCCAACGTCCTGACTTTC
j_gene: TRBJ2-6
d_gene: NA
abundance: NA
v_gene: TRBV10-3

CDR3aa: CASSLALYTEQYF
CDR3nt: TGTGCCAGCAGTTTAGCGCTGTACACGGAGCAGTACTTC
j_gene: TRBJ2-7
d_gene: NA
abundance: many
v_gene: TRBV12-3/TRBV12-4

CDR3aa: CASSPTSVTGELFF
CDR3nt: TGTGCCAGCAGCCCCACTAGTGTCACCGGGGAGCTGTTTTTT
j_gene: TRBJ2-2
d_gene: NA
abundance: few
v_gene: TRBV7-2

CDR3aa: CASSLAQGASKKLFF
CDR3nt: TGTGCCAGCAGCTTAGCGCAGGGGGCGAGTAAAAAACTGTTTTTT
j_gene: TRBJ1-4
d_gene: TRBD1
abundance: many
v_gene: TRBV11-2

CDR3aa: CASSPIGQANTGELFF
CDR3nt: TGCGCCAGCAGCCCAATAGGACAGGCGAACACCGGGGAGCTGTTTTTT
j_gene: TRBJ2-2
d_gene: TRBD1
abundance: NA
v_gene: TRBV5-1

CDR3aa: CASSPSAGTIYGYTF
CDR3nt: TGTGCCAGCAGCCCGAGCGCCGGGACGATCTATGGCTACACCTTC
j_gene: TRBJ1-2
d_gene: NA
abundance: few
v_gene: TRBV6-5

CDR3aa: CASSYYQGAEGGYTF
CDR3nt: TGTGCCAGCAGTTACTATCAGGGGGCGGAGGGTGGCTACACCTTC
j_gene: TRBJ1-2
d_gene: TRBD1
abundance: NA
v_gene: TRBV6-5

CDR3aa: CASSLGQGWTGELFF
CDR3nt: TGTGCCAGCAGCCTAGGACAGGGTTGGACCGGGGAGCTGTTTTTT
j_gene: TRBJ2-2
d_gene: TRBD1
abundance: NA
v_gene: TRBV11-2

CDR3aa: CASSLPRDRVSEQYF
CDR3nt: TGCGCCAGCAGCTTGCCTCGTGACAGGGTATCCGAGCAGTACTTC
j_gene: TRBJ2-7
d_gene: TRBD1
abundance: NA
v_gene: TRBV5-1

CDR3aa: CSAQTSGGDYTQYF
CDR3nt: TGCAGTGCACAGACTAGCGGGGGGGATTATACGCAGTATTTT
j_gene: TRBJ2-3
d_gene: TRBD2
abundance: NA
v_gene: TRBV20-1

CDR3aa: CASRLTVRGSPLHF
CDR3nt: TGTGCCAGCAGATTGACAGTCAGGGGCTCACCCCTCCACTTT
j_gene: TRBJ1-6
d_gene: NA
abundance: NA
v_gene: TRBV27

CDR3aa: CSVAGTTTNEKLFF
CDR3nt: TGCAGCGTTGCGGGCACAACAACTAATGAAAAACTGTTTTTT
j_gene: TRBJ1-4
d_gene: NA
abundance: NA
v_gene: TRBV29-1

CDR3aa: CASSQNGGAGTDTQYF
CDR3nt: TGCGCCAGCAGCCAGAACGGGGGGGCCGGCACAGATACGCAGTATTTT
j_gene: TRBJ2-3
d_gene: TRBD2
abundance: NA
v_gene: TRBV4-3

CDR3aa: CASSSPDRAAYEQYF
CDR3nt: TGCGCCAGCAGCTCGCCGGACAGGGCCGCCTACGAGCAGTACTTC
j_gene: TRBJ2-7
d_gene: TRBD1
abundance: NA
v_gene: TRBV5-1

CDR3aa: CASSGQNSNQPQHF
CDR3nt: TGTGCCAGCAGTGGGCAAAATAGCAATCAGCCCCAGCATTTT
j_gene: TRBJ1-5
d_gene: NA
abundance: few
v_gene: TRBV6-5

CDR3aa: CASSYKQIQETQYF
CDR3nt: TGTGCCAGCAGCTATAAACAGATCCAAGAGACCCAGTACTTC
j_gene: TRBJ2-5
d_gene: NA
abundance: NA
v_gene: TRBV6-2/TRBV6-3

CDR3aa: CSVGVSPRWNEQFF
CDR3nt: TGCAGCGTTGGAGTAAGCCCAAGGTGGAATGAGCAGTTCTTC
j_gene: TRBJ2-1
d_gene: NA
abundance: NA
v_gene: TRBV29-1

CDR3aa: CAWSGHPSYEQYF
CDR3nt: TGTGCCTGGAGTGGACACCCTTCCTACGAGCAGTACTTC
j_gene: TRBJ2-7
d_gene: NA
abundance: NA
v_gene: TRBV30

CDR3aa: CASSREATRVTQYF
CDR3nt: TGTGCCAGCAGCAGGGAGGCGACGAGGGTGACCCAGTACTTC
j_gene: TRBJ2-5
d_gene: NA
abundance: NA
v_gene: TRBV14

CDR3aa: CAGSRSGQNNQPQHF
CDR3nt: TGTGCCGGCAGTCGAAGTGGACAGAACAATCAGCCCCAGCATTTT
j_gene: TRBJ1-5
d_gene: NA
abundance: few
v_gene: TRBV6-6

CDR3aa: CASSLGGSGGRETQYF
CDR3nt: TGTGCCAGCAGCTTAGGTGGTAGCGGGGGTAGAGAGACCCAGTACTTC
j_gene: TRBJ2-5
d_gene: TRBD2
abundance: NA
v_gene: TRBV7-2

CDR3aa: CASSEDPGYNEQFF
CDR3nt: TGTGCCAGCAGTGAGGATCCCGGCTACAATGAGCAGTTCTTC
j_gene: TRBJ2-1
d_gene: NA
abundance: NA
v_gene: TRBV6-4

CDR3aa: CASSFTTAYSNQPQHF
CDR3nt: TGTGCCAGCAGCTTCACAACGGCCTATAGCAATCAGCCCCAGCATTTT
j_gene: TRBJ1-5
d_gene: NA
abundance: few
v_gene: TRBV7-2

CDR3aa: CASSLFGTGGGETQYF
CDR3nt: TGTGCCAGCAGCTTATTTGGGACAGGGGGCGGTGAGACCCAGTACTTC
j_gene: TRBJ2-5
d_gene: TRBD1
abundance: many
v_gene: TRBV7-3

CDR3aa: CASSVGGGPFGEQYF
CDR3nt: TGTGCCAGCAGCGTAGGGGGGGGGCCATTCGGCGAGCAGTACTTC
j_gene: TRBJ2-7
d_gene: NA
abundance: NA
v_gene: TRBV9

CDR3aa: CASISRGEQFF
CDR3nt: TGTGCCAGCATCAGTCGGGGGGAGCAGTTCTTC
j_gene: TRBJ2-1
d_gene: NA
abundance: few
v_gene: TRBV6-2/TRBV6-3

CDR3aa: CASSQDWLANIQYF
CDR3nt: TGCGCCAGCAGCCAAGATTGGCTCGCAAACATTCAGTACTTC
j_gene: TRBJ2-4
d_gene: NA
abundance: few
v_gene: TRBV4-3

CDR3aa: CASSENRVGSETQYF
CDR3nt: TGTGCCAGCAGCGAAAACAGGGTCGGGTCTGAGACCCAGTACTTC
j_gene: TRBJ2-5
d_gene: NA
abundance: NA
v_gene: TRBV28

CDR3aa: CAISEGREETQYF
CDR3nt: TGTGCCATCAGTGAGGGCAGGGAAGAGACCCAGTACTTC
j_gene: TRBJ2-5
d_gene: NA
abundance: NA
v_gene: TRBV10-3

CDR3aa: CASRQGQGVSNEKLFF
CDR3nt: TGCGCCAGCAGACAGGGACAGGGAGTGTCTAATGAAAAACTGTTTTTT
j_gene: TRBJ1-4
d_gene: TRBD1
abundance: few
v_gene: TRBV5-1

CDR3aa: CASSLAGTGYGYTF
CDR3nt: TGTGCCAGCAGTTTAGCAGGGACAGGGTATGGCTACACCTTC
j_gene: TRBJ1-2
d_gene: TRBD1
abundance: NA
v_gene: TRBV12-3/TRBV12-4

CDR3aa: CASSLEVARGETQYF
CDR3nt: TGTGCCAGCAGCTTAGAAGTTGCCCGAGGGGAGACCCAGTACTTC
j_gene: TRBJ2-5
d_gene: NA
abundance: NA
v_gene: TRBV11-2

CDR3aa: CASSLEPGFGETQYF
CDR3nt: TGTGCCAGCAGCTTGGAGCCAGGGTTCGGGGAGACCCAGTACTTC
j_gene: TRBJ2-5
d_gene: NA
abundance: few
v_gene: TRBV7-2